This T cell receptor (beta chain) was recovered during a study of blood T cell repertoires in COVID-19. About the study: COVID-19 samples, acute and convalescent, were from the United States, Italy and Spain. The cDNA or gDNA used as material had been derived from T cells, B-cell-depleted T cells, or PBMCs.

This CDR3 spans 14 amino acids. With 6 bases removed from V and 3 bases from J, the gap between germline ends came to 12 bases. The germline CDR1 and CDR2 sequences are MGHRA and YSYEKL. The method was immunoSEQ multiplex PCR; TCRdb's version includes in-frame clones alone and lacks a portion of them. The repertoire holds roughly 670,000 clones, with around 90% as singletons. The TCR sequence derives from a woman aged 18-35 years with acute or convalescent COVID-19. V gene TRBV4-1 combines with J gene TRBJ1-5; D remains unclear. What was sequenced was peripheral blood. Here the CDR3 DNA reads TGCGCCAGCAGTCCCGTCGTATCCAATCAGCCCCAGCATTTT. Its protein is CASSPVVSNQPQHF.